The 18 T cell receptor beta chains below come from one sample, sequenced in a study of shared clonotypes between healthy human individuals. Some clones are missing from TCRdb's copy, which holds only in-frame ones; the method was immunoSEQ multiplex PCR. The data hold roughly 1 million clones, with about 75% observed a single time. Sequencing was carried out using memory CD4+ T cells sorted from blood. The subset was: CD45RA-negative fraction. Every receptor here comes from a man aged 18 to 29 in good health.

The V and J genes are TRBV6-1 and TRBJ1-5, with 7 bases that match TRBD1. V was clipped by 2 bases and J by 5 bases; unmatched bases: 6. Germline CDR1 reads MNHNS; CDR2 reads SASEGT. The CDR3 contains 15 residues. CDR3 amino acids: CASSEMSTGDQPQHF. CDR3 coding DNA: TGTGCCAGCAGTGAAATGTCAACAGGGGATCAGCCCCAGCATTTT.

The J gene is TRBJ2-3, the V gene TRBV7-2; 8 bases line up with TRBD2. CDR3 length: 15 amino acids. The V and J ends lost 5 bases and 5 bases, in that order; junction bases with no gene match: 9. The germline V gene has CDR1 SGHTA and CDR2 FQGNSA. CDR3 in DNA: TGTGCCAGCAGCCGACCGGGACTAGTCGGAGATACGCAGTATTTT. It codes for CASSRPGLVGDTQYF.

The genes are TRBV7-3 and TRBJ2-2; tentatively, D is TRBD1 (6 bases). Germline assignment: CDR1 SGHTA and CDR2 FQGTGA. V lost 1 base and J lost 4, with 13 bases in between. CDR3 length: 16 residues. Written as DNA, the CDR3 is TGTGCCAGCAGCTTAATCCCAGGGGCGGGCACCGGGGAGCTGTTTTTT. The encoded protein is CASSLIPGAGTGELFF.

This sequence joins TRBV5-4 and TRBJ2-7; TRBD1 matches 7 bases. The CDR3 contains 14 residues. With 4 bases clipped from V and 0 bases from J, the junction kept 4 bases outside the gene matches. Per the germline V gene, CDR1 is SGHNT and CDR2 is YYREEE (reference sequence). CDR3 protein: CASSNDRVSYEQYF. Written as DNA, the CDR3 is TGTGCCAGCAGCAACGACAGGGTCTCCTACGAGCAGTACTTC.

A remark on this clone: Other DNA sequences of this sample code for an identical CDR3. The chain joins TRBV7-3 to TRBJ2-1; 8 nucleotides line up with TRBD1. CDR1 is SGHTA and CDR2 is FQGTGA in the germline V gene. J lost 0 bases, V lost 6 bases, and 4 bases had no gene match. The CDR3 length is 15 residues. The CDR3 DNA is TGTGCCAGCAGTCTTGACAGGGGCTCCTACAATGAGCAGTTCTTC. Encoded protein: CASSLDRGSYNEQFF.

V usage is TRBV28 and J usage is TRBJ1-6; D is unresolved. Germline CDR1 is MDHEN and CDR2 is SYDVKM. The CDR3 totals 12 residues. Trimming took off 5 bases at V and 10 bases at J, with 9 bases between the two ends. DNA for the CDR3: TGTGCCAGCAGTCCCCAAGGATCACCCCTCCACTTT. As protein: CASSPQGSPLHF.

The CDR3 spells CASSLTDTQYF. The CDR3 DNA reads TGTGCCAGCAGCCTCACAGATACGCAGTATTTT. The chain is built from TRBV14 and TRBJ2-3; D gene unclear. V was shortened by 4 bases and J by 2 bases, with 1 base between the two germline ends. The CDR3 spans 11 residues. Germline V gives CDR1 SGHDN, CDR2 FVKESK.

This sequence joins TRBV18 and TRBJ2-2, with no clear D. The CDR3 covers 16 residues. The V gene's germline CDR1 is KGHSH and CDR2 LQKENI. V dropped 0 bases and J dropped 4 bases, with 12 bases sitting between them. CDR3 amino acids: CASSPPGGRTTGELFF. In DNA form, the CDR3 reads TGTGCCAGCTCACCACCCGGCGGCAGAACCACCGGGGAGCTGTTTTTT.

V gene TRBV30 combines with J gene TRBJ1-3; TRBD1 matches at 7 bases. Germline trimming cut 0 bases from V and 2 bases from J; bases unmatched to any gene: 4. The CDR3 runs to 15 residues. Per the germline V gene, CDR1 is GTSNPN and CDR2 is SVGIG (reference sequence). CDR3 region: CAWSVGQGAGNTIYF. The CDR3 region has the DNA TGTGCCTGGAGTGTGGGGCAGGGGGCTGGAAACACCATATATTTT.

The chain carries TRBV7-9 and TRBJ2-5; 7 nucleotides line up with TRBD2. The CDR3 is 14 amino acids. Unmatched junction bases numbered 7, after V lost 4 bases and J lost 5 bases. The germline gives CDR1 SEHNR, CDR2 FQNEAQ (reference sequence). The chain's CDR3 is CASSSNGGGETQYF. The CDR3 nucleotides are TGTGCCAGCAGCTCGAACGGGGGAGGGGAGACCCAGTACTTC.

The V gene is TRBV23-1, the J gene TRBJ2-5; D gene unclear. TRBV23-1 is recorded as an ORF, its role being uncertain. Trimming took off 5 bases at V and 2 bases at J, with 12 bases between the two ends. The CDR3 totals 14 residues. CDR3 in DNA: TGCGCCAGCAGTTTCCCAGAGCGACAAGAGACCCAGTACTTC. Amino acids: CASSFPERQETQYF.

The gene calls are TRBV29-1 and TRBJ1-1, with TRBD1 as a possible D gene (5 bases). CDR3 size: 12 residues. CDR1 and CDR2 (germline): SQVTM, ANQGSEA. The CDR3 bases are TGCAGTGGGGGAGGGAGGGGAACTGAAGCTTTCTTT. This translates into CSGGGRGTEAFF.

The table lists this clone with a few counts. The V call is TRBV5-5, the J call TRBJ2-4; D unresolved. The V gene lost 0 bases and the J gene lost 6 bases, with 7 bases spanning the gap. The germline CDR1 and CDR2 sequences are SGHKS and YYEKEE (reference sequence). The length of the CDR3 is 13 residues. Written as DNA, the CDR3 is TGTGCCAGCAGCTTGGATGTGGGAAACATTCAGTACTTC. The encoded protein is CASSLDVGNIQYF.

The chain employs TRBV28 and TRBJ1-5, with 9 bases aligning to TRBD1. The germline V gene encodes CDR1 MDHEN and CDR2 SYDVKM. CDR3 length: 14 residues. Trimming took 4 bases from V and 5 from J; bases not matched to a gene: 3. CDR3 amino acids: CASSSGQGYQPQHF. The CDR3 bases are TGTGCCAGCAGTTCGGGACAGGGCTATCAGCCCCAGCATTTT.

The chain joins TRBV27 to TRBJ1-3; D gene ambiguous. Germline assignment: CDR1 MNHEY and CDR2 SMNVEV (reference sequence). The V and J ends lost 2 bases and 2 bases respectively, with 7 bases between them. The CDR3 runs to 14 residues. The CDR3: CASSLASTGNTIYF. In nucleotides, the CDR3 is TGTGCCAGCAGTTTAGCGTCTACTGGAAACACCATATATTTT.

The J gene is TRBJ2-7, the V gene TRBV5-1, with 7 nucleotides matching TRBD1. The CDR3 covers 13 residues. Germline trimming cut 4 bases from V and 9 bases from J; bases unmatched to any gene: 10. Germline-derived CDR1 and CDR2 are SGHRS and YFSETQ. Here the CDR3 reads CASSLAQGVGQYF. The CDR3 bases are TGCGCCAGCAGCCTCGCTCAGGGGGTCGGGCAGTACTTC.

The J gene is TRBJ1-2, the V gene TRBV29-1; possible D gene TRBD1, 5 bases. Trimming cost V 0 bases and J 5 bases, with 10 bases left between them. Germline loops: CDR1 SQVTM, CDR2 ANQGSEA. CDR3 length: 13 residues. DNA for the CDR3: TGCAGCGTTGAAGAAGGGACTCGATATGGCTACACCTTC. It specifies CSVEEGTRYGYTF. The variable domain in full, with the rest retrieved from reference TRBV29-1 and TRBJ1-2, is SAVISQKPSRDICQRGTSLTIQCQVDSQVTMMFWYRQQPGQSLTLIATANQGSEATYESGFVIDKFPISRPNLTFSTLTVSNMSPEDSSIYLCSVEEGTRYGYTFGSGTRLTVV.

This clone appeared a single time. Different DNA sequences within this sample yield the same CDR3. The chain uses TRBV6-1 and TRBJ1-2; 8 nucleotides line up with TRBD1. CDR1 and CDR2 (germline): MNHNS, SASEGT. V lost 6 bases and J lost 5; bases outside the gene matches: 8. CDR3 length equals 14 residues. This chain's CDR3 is CASSGQGLGYGYTF. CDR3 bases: TGTGCCAGCAGCGGACAGGGTCTCGGTTATGGCTACACCTTC.